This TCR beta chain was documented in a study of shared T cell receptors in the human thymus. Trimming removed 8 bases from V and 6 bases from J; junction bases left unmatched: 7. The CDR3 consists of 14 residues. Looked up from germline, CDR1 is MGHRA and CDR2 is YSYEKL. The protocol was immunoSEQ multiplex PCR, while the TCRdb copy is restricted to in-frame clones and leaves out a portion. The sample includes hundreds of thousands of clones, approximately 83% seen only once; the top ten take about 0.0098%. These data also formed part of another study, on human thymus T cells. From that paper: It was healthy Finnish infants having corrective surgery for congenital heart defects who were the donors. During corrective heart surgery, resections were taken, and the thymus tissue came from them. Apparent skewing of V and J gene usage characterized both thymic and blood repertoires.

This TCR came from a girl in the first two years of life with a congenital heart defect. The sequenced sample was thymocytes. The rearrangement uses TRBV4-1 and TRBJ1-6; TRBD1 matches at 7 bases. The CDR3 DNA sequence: TGCGCCAGCGGCGGGACAGAGACTAATTCACCCCTCCACTTT. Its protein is CASGGTETNSPLHF.